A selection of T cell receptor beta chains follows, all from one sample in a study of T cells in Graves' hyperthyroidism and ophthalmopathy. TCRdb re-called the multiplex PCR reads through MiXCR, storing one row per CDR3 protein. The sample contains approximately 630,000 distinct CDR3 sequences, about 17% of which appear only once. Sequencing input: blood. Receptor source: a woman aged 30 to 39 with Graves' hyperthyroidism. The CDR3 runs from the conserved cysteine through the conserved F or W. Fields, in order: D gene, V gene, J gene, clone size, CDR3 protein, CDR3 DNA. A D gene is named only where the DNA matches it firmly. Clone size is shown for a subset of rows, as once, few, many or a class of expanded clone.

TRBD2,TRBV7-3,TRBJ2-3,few,CASSLIAGGRTDTQYF,TGTGCCAGCAGCCTCATAGCGGGAGGGAGGACAGATACGCAGTATTTT
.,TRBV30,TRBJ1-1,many,CAWSQMNTEAFF,TGTGCCTGGAGTCAGATGAACACTGAAGCTTTCTTT
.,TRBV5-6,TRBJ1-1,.,CASSLETALNTEAFF,TGTGCCAGCAGCTTGGAGACAGCCTTGAACACTGAAGCTTTCTTT
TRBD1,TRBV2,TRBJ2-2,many,CASRQGAGELFF,TGTGCCAGCAGGCAGGGGGCCGGGGAGCTGTTTTTT
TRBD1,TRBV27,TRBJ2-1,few,CASSLTGTGSYEQFF,TGTGCCAGCAGTTTGACCGGGACAGGGTCTTATGAGCAGTTCTTC
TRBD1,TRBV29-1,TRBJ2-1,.,CSVDTGTGYRNEQFF,TGCAGCGTAGATACCGGGACAGGGTATAGGAATGAGCAGTTCTTC
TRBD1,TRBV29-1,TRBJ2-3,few,CSVELWTGGTDTQYF,TGCAGCGTTGAACTATGGACAGGGGGTACGGATACGCAGTATTTT
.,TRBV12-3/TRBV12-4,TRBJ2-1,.,CASGSLNNEQFF,TGTGCCAGCGGAAGTCTAAACAATGAGCAGTTCTTC
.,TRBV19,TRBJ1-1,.,CASKTTANTEAFF,TGTGCCAGTAAGACAACCGCAAACACTGAAGCTTTCTTT
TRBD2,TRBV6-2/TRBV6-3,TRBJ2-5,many,CASTDSGGETQYF,TGTGCCAGCACCGATAGCGGGGGGGAGACCCAGTACTTC
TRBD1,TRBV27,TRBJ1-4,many,CASSLTGTNEKLFF,TGTGCCAGCAGTTTGACAGGGACTAATGAAAAACTGTTTTTT
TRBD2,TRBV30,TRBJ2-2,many,CASYSGRAIAGELFF,TGTGCCTCCTATAGCGGGAGGGCCATCGCCGGGGAGCTGTTTTTT
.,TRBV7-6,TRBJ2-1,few,CASSSTWRDSSGNEQFF,TGTGCCAGCAGCTCCACCTGGAGGGACTCCTCAGGCAATGAGCAGTTCTTC
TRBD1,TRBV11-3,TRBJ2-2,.,CASRGQDGTGELFF,TGTGCCAGCAGGGGACAGGACGGCACCGGGGAGCTGTTTTTT
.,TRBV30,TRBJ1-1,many,CAWSTGRLNTEAFF,TGTGCCTGGAGCACCGGACGGCTGAACACTGAAGCTTTCTTT
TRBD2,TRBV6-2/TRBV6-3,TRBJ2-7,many,CASSYGREVEQYF,TGTGCCAGCAGTTACGGGCGGGAGGTCGAGCAGTACTTC
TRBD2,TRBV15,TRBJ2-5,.,CATSRERAAGTSGWRETQYF,TGTGCCACCAGCAGAGAGAGAGCAGCCGGGACTAGCGGTTGGAGGGAGACCCAGTACTTC
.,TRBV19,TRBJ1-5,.,CASSILGQGLSEGPQHF,TGTGCCAGTAGTATTTTGGGTCAGGGGCTTTCCGAGGGGCCCCAGCATTTT
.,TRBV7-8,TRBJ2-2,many,CASSLYRTTGELFF,TGTGCCAGCAGCTTATACAGAACCACCGGGGAGCTGTTTTTT
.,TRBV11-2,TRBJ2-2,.,CASSLEAAGELFF,TGTGCCAGCAGCTTAGAGGCAGCCGGGGAGCTGTTTTTT
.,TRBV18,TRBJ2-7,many,CASSPRSGTYEQYF,TGTGCCAGCTCACCACGCTCGGGAACCTACGAGCAGTACTTC
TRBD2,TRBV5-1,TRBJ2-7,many,CASSTDPGLASTYEQYF,TGCGCCAGCAGCACGGACCCGGGACTAGCTTCGACCTACGAGCAGTACTTC
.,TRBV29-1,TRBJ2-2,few,CSVKETGELFF,TGCAGCGTTAAGGAAACCGGGGAGCTGTTTTTT
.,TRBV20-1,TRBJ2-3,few,CSASRYTQYF,TGCAGTGCTTCAAGATATACGCAGTATTTT
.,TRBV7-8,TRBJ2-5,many,CASSRRVGRETQYF,TGTGCCAGCAGTCGGCGGGTGGGGAGGGAGACCCAGTACTTC
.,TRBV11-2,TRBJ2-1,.,CASSLGRGPSEGYEQFF,TGTGCCAGCAGCTTAGGCAGGGGCCCGTCAGAGGGGTATGAGCAGTTCTTC
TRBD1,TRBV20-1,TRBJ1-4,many,CSACSGQSGEKLFF,TGCAGTGCTTGCTCGGGACAGTCGGGCGAAAAACTGTTTTTT
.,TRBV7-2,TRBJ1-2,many,CASSLVGRYGYTF,TGTGCCAGCAGCTTAGTGGGGCGTTATGGCTACACCTTC
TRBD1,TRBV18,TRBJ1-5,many,CASSPPGQGGNQPQHF,TGTGCCAGCTCACCGCCCGGACAGGGGGGCAATCAGCCCCAGCATTTT
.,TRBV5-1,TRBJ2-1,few,CASSFEPPDEQFF,TGCGCCAGCAGCTTCGAGCCTCCCGATGAGCAGTTCTTC
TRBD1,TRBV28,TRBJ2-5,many,CASNLPGQGQETQYF,TGTGCCAGCAATCTACCGGGACAGGGGCAAGAGACCCAGTACTTC
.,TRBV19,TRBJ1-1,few,CASSSDITNTEAFF,TGTGCCAGTAGTTCGGACATCACGAACACTGAAGCTTTCTTT
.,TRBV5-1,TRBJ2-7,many,CASSLVGGEEQYF,TGCGCCAGCAGCTTGGTTGGTGGGGAGGAGCAGTACTTC
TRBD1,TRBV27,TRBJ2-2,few,CASRALAGQGTGELFF,TGTGCCAGCAGGGCTTTGGCGGGACAGGGGACCGGGGAGCTGTTTTTT
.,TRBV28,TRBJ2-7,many,CASSSEGITYEQYF,TGTGCCAGCAGTTCCGAAGGAATCACCTACGAGCAGTACTTC
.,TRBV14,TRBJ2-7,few,CASSQVKTGICEQYF,TGTGCCAGCAGCCAAGTAAAAACGGGAATCTGCGAGCAGTACTTC
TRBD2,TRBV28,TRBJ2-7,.,CASSSGASGRDEQYF,TGTGCCAGCAGTTCGGGAGCGAGCGGGAGAGACGAGCAGTACTTC
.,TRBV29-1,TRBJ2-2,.,CSVRTENTGELFF,TGCAGCGTTCGGACAGAAAACACCGGGGAGCTGTTTTTT
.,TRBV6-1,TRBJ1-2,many,CASIRTANYGYTF,TGTGCCAGCATCCGGACAGCTAACTATGGCTACACCTTC
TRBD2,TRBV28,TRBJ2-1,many,CASSTSGGNNEQFF,TGTGCCAGCAGCACTAGCGGGGGTAATAATGAGCAGTTCTTC
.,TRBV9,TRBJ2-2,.,CASSAGLVTGELFF,TGTGCCAGCAGCGCAGGGTTGGTCACCGGGGAGCTGTTTTTT